The clone carrying this TCR beta chain was seen only once. As yet, its antigen is unknown. This specimen comes from a study of OX40 agonist ivuxolimab in advanced cancers. Libraries were prepared by immunoSEQ multiplex PCR; TCRdb keeps only in-frame clonotypes and omits some of them. The sample carries about 98,000 clones, about 92% recorded once. The CDR3 sequence is 14 residues long. Germline values: CDR1 KGHSH, CDR2 LQKENI. Trimming cost V 1 base and J 0 bases, with 5 bases left between them. Findings of the study overall: CD8+ T cells were the subset that, on average, had more expanded clones than CD4+. There was clonal expansion of CD4+ and CD8+ blood T cells by week 6 at 0.1 to 3.0 mg/kg.

Specimen: CD4+ or CD8+ T cells sorted from blood, collected in a trial of the OX40 agonist ivuxolimab. The rearrangement links TRBV18 to TRBJ2-3; D gene unclear. This TCR derives from an adult with an advanced solid tumor such as melanoma, head and neck, liver or kidney cancer. For the CDR3, the DNA is TGTGCCAGCTCACCACGCAGGAGCACAGATACGCAGTATTTT. Amino acids: CASSPRRSTDTQYF.